A single sample is the source of the 8 T cell receptor beta chains below, sequenced in a study of identical twins. TCRdb itself ran the 5' RACE reads through MiXCR, one entry per CDR3 protein. Among a few hundred thousand distinct CDR3 sequences listed, about 6.7% were seen once. These data also featured in a second study, about T cells expressing NK-cell markers.

The material sequenced was CD8+ T cells sorted from blood. The receptors come from a woman younger than 35 in good health.

The genes are TRBV12-3 or TRBV12-4 and TRBJ2-2, with D possibly being TRBD2 (5 bases). With 3 bases removed from V and 7 bases from J, the gap between germline ends came to 15 bases. There are 15 residues in the CDR3. CDR3 nucleotides: TGTGCCAGCAGTTTTTCCGGGGTTGTGGTCGGGGAGCTGTTTTTT. Protein sequence: CASSFSGVVVGELFF.

The rearrangement links TRBV12-3 or TRBV12-4 to TRBJ2-2; the D gene is possibly TRBD1 (6 bases). This CDR3 comprises 14 residues. V lost 2 bases, J lost 4 bases, and 8 bases lay in between. DNA for the CDR3: TGTGCCAGCAGTTTAATGGGGGCCACCGGGGAGCTGTTTTTT. Its translation: CASSLMGATGELFF.

The V and J genes are TRBV7-6 and TRBJ1-1; no reliable D call. Germline loops: CDR1 SGHVS, CDR2 FNYEAQ. Trimming removed 0 bases at V and 2 bases at J, with 7 bases between. The CDR3 spans 14 residues. CDR3 amino acids: CASSLATENTEAFF. Written as DNA, the CDR3 is TGTGCCAGCAGCTTAGCGACTGAAAACACTGAAGCTTTCTTT.

This clonotype turned up a few times. V is TRBV7-2 and J is TRBJ1-1; unclear D gene. V was trimmed by 5 bases and J by 3 bases, leaving 10 bases between them. CDR1 and CDR2 (germline): SGHTA, FQGNSA. The CDR3 runs to 13 residues. For the CDR3, the DNA is TGTGCCAGCAGCCTGACAACTGACACTGAAGCTTTCTTT. It is translated as CASSLTTDTEAFF.

This clonotype was recorded many times. The chain couples TRBV27 to TRBJ1-6; D remains unclear. The CDR3 is made up of 13 amino acids. V was trimmed by 7 bases and J by 5 bases, leaving 9 bases between them. Germline V gives CDR1 MNHEY, CDR2 SMNVEV (reference sequence). This CDR3 is CASTSSHNSPLHF. The CDR3, as DNA: TGTGCCAGCACGAGCAGCCATAATTCACCCCTCCACTTT.

At least ten counts were recorded for this clonotype. V gene TRBV6-5 combines with J gene TRBJ1-1; no clear D gene. CDR1 and CDR2 from the germline V gene are MNHEY and SVGAGI. This CDR3 is built from 11 residues. Trimming removed 8 bases from V and 5 bases from J, with 9 bases in between. CDR3 DNA sequence: TGTGCCAGCGAATTAGGAACTGAAGCTTTCTTT. Amino acid sequence: CASELGTEAFF.

This chain links TRBV5-1 with TRBJ2-7; TRBD1 matches at 9 bases. Losses at the gene ends were 4 bases for V and 4 bases for J; bases not matched to a gene: 9. The CDR3 consists of 15 residues. The germline gives CDR1 SGHRS, CDR2 YFSETQ. The CDR3, as DNA: TGCGCCAGCAGCGCGCCCACAGGGGGCGGGTACGAGCAGTACTTC. Translation: CASSAPTGGGYEQYF.

The chain has TRBV6-1 and TRBJ2-1; perhaps TRBD2 as D (6 bases). The germline gives CDR1 MNHNS, CDR2 SASEGT. The CDR3 consists of 16 residues. V was trimmed by 7 bases and J by 4 bases, leaving 20 bases between them. CDR3 region: CASTPAAGTLYNEQFF. The CDR3 DNA follows: TGTGCCAGCACTCCCGCGGCGGGGACCCTTTACAATGAGCAGTTCTTC.